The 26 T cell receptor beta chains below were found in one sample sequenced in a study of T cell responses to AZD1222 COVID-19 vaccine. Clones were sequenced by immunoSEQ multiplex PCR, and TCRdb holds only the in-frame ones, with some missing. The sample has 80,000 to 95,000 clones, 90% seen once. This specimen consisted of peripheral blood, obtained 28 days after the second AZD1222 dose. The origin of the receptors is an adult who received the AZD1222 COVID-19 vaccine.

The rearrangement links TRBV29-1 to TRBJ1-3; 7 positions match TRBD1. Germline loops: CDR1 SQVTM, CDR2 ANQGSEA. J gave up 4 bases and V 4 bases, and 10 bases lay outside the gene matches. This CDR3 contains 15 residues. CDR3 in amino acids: CSVGTVTGRGNTIYF. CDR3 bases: TGCAGCGTTGGAACCGTGACAGGGCGAGGAAACACCATATATTTT. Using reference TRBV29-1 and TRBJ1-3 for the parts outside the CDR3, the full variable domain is SAVISQKPSRDICQRGTSLTIQCQVDSQVTMMFWYRQQPGQSLTLIATANQGSEATYESGFVIDKFPISRPNLTFSTLTVSNMSPEDSSIYLCSVGTVTGRGNTIYFGEGSWLTVV.

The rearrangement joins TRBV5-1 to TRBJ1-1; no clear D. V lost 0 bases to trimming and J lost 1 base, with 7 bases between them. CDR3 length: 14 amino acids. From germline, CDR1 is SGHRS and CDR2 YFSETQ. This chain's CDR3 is CASSLAGKNTEAFF. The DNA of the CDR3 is TGCGCCAGCAGCTTGGCGGGGAAGAACACTGAAGCTTTCTTT.

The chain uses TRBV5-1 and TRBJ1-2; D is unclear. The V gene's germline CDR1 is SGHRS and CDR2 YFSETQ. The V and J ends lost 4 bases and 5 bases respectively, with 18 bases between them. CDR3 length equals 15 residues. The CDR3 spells CASSPHKTDGYGYTF. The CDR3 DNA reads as TGCGCCAGCAGCCCACATAAGACGGACGGTTATGGCTACACCTTC.

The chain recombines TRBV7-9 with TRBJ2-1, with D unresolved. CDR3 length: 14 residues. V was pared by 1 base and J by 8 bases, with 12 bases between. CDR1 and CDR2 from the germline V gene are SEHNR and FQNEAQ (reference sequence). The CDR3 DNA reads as TGTGCCAGCAGCTTAGGGTTTAATACCGATGAGCAGTTCTTC. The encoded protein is CASSLGFNTDEQFF.

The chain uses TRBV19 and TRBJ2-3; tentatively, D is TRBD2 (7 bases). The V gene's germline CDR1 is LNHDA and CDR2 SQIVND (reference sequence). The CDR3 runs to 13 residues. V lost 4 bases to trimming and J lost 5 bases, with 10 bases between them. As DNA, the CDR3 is TGTGCCAGTAGTAGGGGGGGCGGAGATACGCAGTATTTT. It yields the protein CASSRGGGDTQYF.

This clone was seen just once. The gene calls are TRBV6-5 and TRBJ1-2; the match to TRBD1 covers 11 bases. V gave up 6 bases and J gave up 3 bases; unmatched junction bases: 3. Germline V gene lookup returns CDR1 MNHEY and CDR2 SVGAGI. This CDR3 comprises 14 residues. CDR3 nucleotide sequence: TGTGCCAGCAGGGACAGGGGGCAGGACTATGGCTACACCTTC. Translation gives CASRDRGQDYGYTF.

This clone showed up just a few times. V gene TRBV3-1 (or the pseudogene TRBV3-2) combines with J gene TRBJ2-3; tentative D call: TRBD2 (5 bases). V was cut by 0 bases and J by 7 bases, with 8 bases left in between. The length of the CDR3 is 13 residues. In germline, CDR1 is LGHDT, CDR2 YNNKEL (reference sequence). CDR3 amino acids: CASSQDQRNTQYF. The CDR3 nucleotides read TGTGCCAGCAGCCAAGATCAGCGGAATACGCAGTATTTT.

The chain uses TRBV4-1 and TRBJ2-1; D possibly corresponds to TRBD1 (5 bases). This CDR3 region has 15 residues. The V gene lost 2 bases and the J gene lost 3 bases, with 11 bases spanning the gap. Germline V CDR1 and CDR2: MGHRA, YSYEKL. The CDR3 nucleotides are TGCGCCAGCAGCCAATTCAGGGCCCACTACAATGAGCAGTTCTTC. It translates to CASSQFRAHYNEQFF.

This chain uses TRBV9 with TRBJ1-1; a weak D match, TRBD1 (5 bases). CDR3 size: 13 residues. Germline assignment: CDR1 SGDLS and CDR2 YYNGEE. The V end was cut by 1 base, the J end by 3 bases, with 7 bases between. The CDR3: CASSVQGYTEAFF. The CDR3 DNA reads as TGTGCCAGCAGCGTACAGGGTTACACTGAAGCTTTCTTT. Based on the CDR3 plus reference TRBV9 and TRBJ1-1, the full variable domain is DSGVTQTPKHLITATGQRVTLRCSPRSGDLSVYWYQQSLDQGLQFLIQYYNGEERAKGNILERFSAQQFPDLHSELNLSSLELGDSALYFCASSVQGYTEAFFGQGTRLTVV.

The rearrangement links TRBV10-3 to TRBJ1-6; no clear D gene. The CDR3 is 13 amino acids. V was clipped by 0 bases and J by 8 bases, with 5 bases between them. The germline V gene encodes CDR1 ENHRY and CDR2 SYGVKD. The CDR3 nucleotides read TGTGCCATCAGTGAGTCTGGGTATTCACCCCTCCACTTT. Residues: CAISESGYSPLHF.

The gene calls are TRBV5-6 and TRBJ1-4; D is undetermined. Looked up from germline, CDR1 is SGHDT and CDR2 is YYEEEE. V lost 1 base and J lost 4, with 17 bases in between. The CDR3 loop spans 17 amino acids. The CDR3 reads CASSLSVEGSGNEKLFF. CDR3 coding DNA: TGTGCCAGCAGCTTGTCTGTTGAGGGCTCGGGTAATGAAAAACTGTTTTTT.

The CDR3 loop reads CAAGQGGFADTGELFF. The CDR3 nucleotides are TGCGCCGCCGGGCAGGGGGGGTTCGCGGACACCGGGGAGCTGTTTTTT. This chain connects TRBV10-1 to TRBJ2-2; TRBD1 or TRBD2 may be the D gene (7 bases each). V lost 11 bases and J lost 3, with 22 bases in between. This CDR3 has 16 residues. The germline V gene has CDR1 WNHNN and CDR2 SYGVQD (reference sequence).

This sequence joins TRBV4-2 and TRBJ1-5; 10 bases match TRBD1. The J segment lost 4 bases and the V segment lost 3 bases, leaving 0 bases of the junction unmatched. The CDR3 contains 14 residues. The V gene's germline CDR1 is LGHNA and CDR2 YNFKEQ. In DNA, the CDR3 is TGTGCCAGCAGCCAGGGACAGGGGAATCAGCCCCAGCATTTT. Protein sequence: CASSQGQGNQPQHF.

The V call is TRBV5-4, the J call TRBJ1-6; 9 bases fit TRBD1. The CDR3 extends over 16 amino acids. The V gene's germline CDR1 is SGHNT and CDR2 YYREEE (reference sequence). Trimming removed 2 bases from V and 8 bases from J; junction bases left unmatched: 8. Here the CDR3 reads CASSLQGALPYSPLHF. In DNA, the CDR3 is TGTGCCAGCAGCTTACAGGGGGCCCTACCCTATTCACCCCTCCACTTT.

CDR3 region: CASRPGRIPYEQYF. The CDR3 nucleotides are TGTGCCAGCAGACCCGGACGGATTCCCTACGAGCAGTACTTC. V and J are TRBV28 and TRBJ2-7; D is unclear. Germline assignment: CDR1 MDHEN and CDR2 SYDVKM. The CDR3 spans 14 residues. V lost 6 bases and J lost 2, with 14 bases in between.

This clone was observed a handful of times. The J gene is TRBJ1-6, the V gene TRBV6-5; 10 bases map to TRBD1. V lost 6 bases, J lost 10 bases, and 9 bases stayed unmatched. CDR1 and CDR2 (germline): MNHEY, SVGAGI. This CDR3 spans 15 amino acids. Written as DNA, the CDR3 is TGTGCCAGCAGACTCCGGGACAGGGGACAGTCACCCCTCCACTTT. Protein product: CASRLRDRGQSPLHF.

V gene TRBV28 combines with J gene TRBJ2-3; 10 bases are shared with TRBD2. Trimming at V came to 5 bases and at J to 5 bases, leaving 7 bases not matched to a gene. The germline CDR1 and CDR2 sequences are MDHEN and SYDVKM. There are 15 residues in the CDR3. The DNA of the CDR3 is TGTGCCAGCAGTCCCCTCCGGACTAGCGGAGATACGCAGTATTTT. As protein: CASSPLRTSGDTQYF.

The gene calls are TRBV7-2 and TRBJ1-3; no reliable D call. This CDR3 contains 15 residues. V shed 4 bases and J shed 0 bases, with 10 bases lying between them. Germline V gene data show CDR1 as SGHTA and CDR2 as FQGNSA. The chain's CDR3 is CASSSDLLSGNTIYF. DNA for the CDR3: TGTGCCAGCAGCTCCGACCTTCTCTCTGGAAACACCATATATTTT.

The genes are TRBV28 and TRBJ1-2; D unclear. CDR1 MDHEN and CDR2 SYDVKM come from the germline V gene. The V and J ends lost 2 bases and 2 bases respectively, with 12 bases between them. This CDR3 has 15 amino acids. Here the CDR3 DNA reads TGTGCCAGCAGTTTAGGCGGTAGCTTCAACTATGGCTACACCTTC. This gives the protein CASSLGGSFNYGYTF.

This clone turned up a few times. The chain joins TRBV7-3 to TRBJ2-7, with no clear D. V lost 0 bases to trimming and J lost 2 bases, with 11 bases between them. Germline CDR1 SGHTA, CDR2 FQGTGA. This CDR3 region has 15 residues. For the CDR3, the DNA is TGTGCCAGCAGCTTAACCGCAACAGCCGCCTACGAGCAGTACTTC. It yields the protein CASSLTATAAYEQYF.

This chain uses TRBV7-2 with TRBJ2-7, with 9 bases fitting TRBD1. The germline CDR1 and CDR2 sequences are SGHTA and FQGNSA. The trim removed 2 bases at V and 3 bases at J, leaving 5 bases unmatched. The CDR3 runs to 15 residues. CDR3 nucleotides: TGTGCCAGCAGCTTAAAGACAGGGGGAGTCTACGAGCAGTACTTC. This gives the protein CASSLKTGGVYEQYF.

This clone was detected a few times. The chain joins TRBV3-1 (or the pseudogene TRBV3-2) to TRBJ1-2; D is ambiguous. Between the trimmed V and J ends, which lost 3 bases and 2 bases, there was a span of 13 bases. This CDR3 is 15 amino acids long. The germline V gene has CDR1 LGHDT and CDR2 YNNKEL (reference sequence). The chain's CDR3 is CASSHHSQANYGYTF. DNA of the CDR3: TGTGCCAGCAGCCACCACAGCCAGGCGAACTATGGCTACACCTTC.

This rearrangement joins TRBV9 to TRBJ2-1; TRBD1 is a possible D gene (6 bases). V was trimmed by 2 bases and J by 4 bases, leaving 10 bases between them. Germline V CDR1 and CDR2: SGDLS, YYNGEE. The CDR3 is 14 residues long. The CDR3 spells CASSVGAPYNEQFF. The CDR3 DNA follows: TGTGCCAGCAGCGTGGGGGCACCTTACAATGAGCAGTTCTTC.

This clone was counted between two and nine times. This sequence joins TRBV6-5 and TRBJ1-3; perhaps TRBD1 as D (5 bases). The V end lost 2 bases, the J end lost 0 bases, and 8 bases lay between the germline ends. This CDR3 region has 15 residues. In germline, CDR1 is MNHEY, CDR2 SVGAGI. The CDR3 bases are TGTGCCAGCAGTTACCGGGGGAGCTCTGGAAACACCATATATTTT. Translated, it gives CASSYRGSSGNTIYF.

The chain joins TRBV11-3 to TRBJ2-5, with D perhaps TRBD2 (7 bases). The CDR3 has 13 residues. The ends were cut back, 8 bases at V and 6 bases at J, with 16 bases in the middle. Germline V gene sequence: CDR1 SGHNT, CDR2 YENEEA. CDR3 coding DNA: TGTGCCAGCGCGCAGGGGAGGGAGCAGACCCAGTACTTC. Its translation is CASAQGREQTQYF.

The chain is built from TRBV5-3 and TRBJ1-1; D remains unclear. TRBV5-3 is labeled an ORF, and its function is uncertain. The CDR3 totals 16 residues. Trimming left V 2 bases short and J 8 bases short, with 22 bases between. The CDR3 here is CARSFKSQETTQEAFF. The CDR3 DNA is TGTGCCAGAAGCTTTAAGAGCCAGGAGACAACTCAAGAAGCTTTCTTT.